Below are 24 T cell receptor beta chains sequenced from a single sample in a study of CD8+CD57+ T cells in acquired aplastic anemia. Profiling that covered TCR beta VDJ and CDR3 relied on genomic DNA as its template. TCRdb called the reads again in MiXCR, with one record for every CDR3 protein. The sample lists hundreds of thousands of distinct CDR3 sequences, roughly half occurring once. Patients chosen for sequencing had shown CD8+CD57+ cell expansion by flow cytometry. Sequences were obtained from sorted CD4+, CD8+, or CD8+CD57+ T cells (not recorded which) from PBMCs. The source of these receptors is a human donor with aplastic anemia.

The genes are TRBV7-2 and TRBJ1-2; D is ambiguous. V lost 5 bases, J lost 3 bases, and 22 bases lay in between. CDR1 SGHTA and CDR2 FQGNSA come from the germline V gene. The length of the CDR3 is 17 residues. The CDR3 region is CASSPGYPELQHYGYTF. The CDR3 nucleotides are TGTGCCAGCAGCCCCGGATATCCGGAGCTCCAGCACTATGGCTACACCTTC.

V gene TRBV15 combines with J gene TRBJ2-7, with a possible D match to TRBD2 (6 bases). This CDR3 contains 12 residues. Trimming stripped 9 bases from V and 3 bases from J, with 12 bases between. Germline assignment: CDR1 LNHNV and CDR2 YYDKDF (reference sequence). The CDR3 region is CATGDGGYEQYF. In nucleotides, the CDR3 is TGTGCCACTGGGGACGGGGGCTACGAGCAGTACTTC.

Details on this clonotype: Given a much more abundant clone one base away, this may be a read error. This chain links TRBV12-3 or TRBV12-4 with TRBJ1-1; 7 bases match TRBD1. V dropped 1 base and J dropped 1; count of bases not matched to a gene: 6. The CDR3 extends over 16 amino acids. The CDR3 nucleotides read TGTGCCAGCAGTTTAGGCGATAAGGGGGCGAACACTGAAGCTTTCTTT. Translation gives CASSLGDKGANTEAFF.

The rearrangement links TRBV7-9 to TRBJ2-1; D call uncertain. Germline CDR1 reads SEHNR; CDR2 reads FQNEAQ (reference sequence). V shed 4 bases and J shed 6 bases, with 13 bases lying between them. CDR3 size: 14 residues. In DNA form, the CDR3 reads TGTGCCAGCAGCTCGGGTACCCCCGTCAATGAGCAGTTCTTC. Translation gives CASSSGTPVNEQFF.

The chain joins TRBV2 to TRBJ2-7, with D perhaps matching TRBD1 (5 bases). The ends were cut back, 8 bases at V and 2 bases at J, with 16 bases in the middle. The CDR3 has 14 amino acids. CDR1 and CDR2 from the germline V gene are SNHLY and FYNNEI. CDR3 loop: CASRIRVFTYEQYF. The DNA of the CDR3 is TGTGCCAGCCGCATCAGGGTTTTCACCTACGAGCAGTACTTC.

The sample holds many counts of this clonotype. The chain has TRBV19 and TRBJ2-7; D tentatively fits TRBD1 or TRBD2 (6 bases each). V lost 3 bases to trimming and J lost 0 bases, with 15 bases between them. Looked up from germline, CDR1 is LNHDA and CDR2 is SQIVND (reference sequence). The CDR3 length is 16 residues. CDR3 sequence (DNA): TGTGCCAGTAGTATGGGTAGGGGGGAAATCTCCTACGAGCAGTACTTC. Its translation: CASSMGRGEISYEQYF.

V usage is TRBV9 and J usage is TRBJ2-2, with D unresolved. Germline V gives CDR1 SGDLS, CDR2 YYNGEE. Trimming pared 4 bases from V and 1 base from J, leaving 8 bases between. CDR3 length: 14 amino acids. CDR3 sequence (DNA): TGTGCCAGCAGCCCCTGGATGAACACCGGGGAGCTGTTTTTT. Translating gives CASSPWMNTGELFF.

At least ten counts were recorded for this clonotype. The CDR3, as DNA: TGCAGTGCTAGAGAGCTAGCCGCGATTACCTACGAGCAGTACTTC. Protein sequence: CSARELAAITYEQYF. The rearrangement links TRBV20-1 to TRBJ2-7; tentative D call: TRBD2 (5 bases). CDR3 size: 15 residues. Between the trimmed V and J ends, which lost 0 bases and 2 bases, there was a span of 14 bases. The V gene's germline CDR1 is DFQATT and CDR2 SNEGSKA (reference sequence).

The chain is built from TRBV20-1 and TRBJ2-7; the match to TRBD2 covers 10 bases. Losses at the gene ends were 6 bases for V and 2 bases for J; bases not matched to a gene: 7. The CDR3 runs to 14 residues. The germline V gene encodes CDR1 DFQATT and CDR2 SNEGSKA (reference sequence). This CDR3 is CSADGLAEPYEQYF. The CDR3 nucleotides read TGCAGTGCGGATGGACTAGCGGAACCCTACGAGCAGTACTTC.

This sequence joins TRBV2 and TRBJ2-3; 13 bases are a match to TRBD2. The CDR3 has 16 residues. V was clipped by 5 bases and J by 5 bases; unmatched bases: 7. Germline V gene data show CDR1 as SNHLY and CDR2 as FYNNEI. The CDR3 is CASSTLTSGGGDTQYF. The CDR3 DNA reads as TGTGCCAGCAGTACACTTACTAGCGGGGGGGGAGATACGCAGTATTTT.

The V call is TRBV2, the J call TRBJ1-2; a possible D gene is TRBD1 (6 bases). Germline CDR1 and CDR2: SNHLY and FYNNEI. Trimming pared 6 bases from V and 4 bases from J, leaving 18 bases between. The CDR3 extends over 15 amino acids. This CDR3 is CASRGGQTGAYGYTF. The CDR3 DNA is TGTGCCAGCAGGGGGGGGCAAACTGGGGCCTATGGCTACACCTTC.

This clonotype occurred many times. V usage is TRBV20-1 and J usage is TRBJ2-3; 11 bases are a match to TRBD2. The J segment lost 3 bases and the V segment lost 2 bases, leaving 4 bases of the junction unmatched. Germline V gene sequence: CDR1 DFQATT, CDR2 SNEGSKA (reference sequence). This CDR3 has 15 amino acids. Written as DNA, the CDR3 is TGCAGTGCTAGACAGACTAGCGGGGTAACAGATACGCAGTATTTT. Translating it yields CSARQTSGVTDTQYF.

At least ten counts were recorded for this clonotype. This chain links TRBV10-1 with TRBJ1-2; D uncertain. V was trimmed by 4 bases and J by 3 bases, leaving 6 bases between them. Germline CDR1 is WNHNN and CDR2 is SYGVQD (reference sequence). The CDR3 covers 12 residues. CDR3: CASSGTYYGYTF. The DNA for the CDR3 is TGCGCCAGCAGTGGGACTTACTATGGCTACACCTTC.

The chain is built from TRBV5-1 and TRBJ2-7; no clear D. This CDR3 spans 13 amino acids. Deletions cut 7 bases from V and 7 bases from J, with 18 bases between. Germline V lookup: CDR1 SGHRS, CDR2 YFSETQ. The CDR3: CASGPGQLLEQYF. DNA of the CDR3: TGCGCCAGCGGACCGGGCCAACTCTTGGAGCAGTACTTC.

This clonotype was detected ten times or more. The CDR3 DNA follows: TGTGCCAGTACCGACCGACAGGGGGCTTCCTACGAGCAGTACTTC. Its protein product is CASTDRQGASYEQYF. The V gene is TRBV19, the J gene TRBJ2-7; 10 bases line up with TRBD1. Germline V gene sequence: CDR1 LNHDA, CDR2 SQIVND (reference sequence). With V trimmed by 7 bases and J by 1 base, 7 bases remained unmatched. CDR3 length: 15 amino acids. The variable domain in full, completed from reference TRBV19 and TRBJ2-7, reads DGGITQSPKYLFRKEGQNVTLSCEQNLNHDAMYWYRQDPGQGLRLIYYSQIVNDFQKGDIAEGYSVSREKKESFPLTVTSAQKNPTAFYLCASTDRQGASYEQYFGPGTRLTVT.

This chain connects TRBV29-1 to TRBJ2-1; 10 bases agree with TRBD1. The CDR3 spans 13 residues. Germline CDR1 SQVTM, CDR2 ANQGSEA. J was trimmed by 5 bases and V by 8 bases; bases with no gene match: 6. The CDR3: CSLRQGADNEQFF. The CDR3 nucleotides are TGCAGCTTAAGACAGGGGGCCGACAATGAGCAGTTCTTC.

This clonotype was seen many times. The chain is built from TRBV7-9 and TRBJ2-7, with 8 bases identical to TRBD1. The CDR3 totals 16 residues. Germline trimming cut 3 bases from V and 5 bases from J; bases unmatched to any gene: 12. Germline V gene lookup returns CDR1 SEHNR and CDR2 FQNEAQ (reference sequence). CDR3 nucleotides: TGTGCCAGCAGCTTCTTTCCGCTGACAGGGGAAGACGAGCAGTACTTC. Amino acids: CASSFFPLTGEDEQYF. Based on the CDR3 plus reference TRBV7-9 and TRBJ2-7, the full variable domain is DTGVSQNPRHKITKRGQNVTFRCDPISEHNRLYWYRQTLGQGPEFLTYFQNEAQLEKSRLLSDRFSAERPKGSFSTLEIQRTEQGDSAMYLCASSFFPLTGEDEQYFGPGTRLTVT.

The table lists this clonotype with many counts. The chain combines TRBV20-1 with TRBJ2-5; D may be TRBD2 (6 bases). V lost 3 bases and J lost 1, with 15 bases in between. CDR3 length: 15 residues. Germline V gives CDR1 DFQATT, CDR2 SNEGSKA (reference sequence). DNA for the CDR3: TGCAGTGCTAGTTTGGGGGGTAGTTTCCAAGAGACCCAGTACTTC. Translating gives CSASLGGSFQETQYF.

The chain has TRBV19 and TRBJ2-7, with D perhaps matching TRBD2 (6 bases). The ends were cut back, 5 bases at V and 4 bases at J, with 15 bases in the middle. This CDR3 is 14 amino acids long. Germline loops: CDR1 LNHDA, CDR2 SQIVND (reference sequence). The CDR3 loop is CASSGEEGVYEQYF. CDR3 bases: TGTGCCAGTAGTGGGGAGGAGGGAGTGTACGAGCAGTACTTC.

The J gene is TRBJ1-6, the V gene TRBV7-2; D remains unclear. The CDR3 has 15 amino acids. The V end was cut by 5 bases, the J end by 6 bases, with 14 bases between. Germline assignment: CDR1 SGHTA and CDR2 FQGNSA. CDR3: CASSAVRGGNSPLHF. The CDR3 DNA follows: TGTGCCAGCAGCGCCGTTAGAGGTGGTAATTCACCCCTCCACTTT.

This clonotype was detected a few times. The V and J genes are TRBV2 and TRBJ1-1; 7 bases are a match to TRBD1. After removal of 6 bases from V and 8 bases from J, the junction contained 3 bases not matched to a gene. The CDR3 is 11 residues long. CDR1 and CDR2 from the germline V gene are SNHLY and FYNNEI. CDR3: CASSGTVEAFF. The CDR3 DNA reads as TGTGCCAGCAGCGGGACAGTCGAAGCTTTCTTT.

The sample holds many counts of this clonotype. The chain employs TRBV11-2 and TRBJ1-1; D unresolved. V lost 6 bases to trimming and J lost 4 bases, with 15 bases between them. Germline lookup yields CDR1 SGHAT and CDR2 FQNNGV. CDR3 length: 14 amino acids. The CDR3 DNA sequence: TGTGCCAGCAGACTCCTAGGGCCGAGCACTGAAGCTTTCTTT. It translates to CASRLLGPSTEAFF.

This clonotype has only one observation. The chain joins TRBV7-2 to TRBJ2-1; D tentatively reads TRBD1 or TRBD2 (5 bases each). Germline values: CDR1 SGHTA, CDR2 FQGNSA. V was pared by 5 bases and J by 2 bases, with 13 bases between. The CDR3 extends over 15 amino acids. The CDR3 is CASSPSRDAYNEQFF. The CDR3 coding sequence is TGTGCCAGCAGCCCATCCAGGGACGCCTACAATGAGCAGTTCTTC.

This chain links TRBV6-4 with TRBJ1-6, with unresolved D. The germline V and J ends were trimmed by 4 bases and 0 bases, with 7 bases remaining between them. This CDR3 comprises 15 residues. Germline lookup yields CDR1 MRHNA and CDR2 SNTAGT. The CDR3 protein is CASSVTSSYNSPLHF. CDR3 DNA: TGTGCCAGCAGTGTGACTAGCTCCTATAATTCACCCCTCCACTTT.